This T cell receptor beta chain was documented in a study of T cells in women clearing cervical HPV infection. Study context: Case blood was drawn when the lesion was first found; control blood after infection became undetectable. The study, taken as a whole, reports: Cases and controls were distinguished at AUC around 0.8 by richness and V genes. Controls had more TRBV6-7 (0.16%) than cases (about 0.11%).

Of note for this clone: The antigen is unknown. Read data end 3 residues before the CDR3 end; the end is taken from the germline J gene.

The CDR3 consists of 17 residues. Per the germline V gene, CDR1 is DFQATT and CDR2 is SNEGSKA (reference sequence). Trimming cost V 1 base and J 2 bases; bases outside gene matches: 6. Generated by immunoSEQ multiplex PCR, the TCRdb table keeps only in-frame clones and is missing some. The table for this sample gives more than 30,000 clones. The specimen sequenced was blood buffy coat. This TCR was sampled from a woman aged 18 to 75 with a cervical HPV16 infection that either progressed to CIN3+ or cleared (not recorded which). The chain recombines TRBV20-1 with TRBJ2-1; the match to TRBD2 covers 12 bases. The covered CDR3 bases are TGCAGTGCTAGAGGGAGGACTAGCGGGGAGACCTACAATGAG. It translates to CSARGRTSGETYNE. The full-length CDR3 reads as CSARGRTSGETYNEQFF.